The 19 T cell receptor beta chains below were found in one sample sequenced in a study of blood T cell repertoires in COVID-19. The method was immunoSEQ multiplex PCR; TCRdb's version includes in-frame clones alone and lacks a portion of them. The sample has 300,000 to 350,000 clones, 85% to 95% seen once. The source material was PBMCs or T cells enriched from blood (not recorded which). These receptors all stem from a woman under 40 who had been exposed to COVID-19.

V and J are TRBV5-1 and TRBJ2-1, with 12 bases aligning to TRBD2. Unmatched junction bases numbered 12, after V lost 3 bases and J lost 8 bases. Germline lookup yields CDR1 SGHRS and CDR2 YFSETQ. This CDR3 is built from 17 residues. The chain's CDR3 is CASSWTSGAGPGDEQFF. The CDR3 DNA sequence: TGCGCCAGCAGCTGGACTAGCGGGGCGGGACCAGGGGATGAGCAGTTCTTC.

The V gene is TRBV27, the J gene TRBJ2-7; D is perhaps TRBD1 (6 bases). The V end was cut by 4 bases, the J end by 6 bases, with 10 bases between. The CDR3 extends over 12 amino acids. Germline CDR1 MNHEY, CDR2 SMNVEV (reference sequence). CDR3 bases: TGTGCCAGCAGTTCGGGACAATCCGAGCAGTACTTC. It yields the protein CASSSGQSEQYF.

The CDR3 spells CASSEGRGAPYEQYF. The CDR3 nucleotides are TGTGCCAGCAGTGAAGGGCGGGGGGCCCCCTACGAGCAGTACTTC. This chain uses TRBV2 with TRBJ2-7; 8 bases are shared with TRBD2. This CDR3 comprises 15 residues. Trimming cost V 1 base and J 2 bases; bases outside gene matches: 4. Germline V gives CDR1 SNHLY, CDR2 FYNNEI.

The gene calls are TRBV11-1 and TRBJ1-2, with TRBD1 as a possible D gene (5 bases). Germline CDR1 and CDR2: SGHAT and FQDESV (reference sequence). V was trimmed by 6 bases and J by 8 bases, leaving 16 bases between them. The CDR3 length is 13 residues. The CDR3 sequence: CASSSGLARGYTF. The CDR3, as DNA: TGTGCCAGCAGTTCAGGGTTGGCGCGCGGCTACACCTTC. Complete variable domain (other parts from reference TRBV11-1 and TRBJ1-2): EAEVAQSPRYKITEKSQAVAFWCDPISGHATLYWYRQILGQGPELLVQFQDESVVDDSQLPKDRFSAERLKGVDSTLKIQPAELGDSAMYLCASSSGLARGYTFGSGTRLTVV.

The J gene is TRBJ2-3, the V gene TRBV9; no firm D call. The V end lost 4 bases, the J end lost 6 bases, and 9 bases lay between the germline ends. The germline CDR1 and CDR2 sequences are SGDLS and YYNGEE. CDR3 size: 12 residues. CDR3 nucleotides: TGTGCCAGCAGCTCAAACTCGGATACGCAGTATTTT. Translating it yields CASSSNSDTQYF.

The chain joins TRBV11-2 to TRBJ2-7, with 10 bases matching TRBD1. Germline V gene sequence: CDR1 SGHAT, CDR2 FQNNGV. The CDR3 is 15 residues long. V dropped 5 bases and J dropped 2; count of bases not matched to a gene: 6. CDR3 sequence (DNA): TGTGCCAGCAGCCCAACGGACAGGGGGACCTACGAGCAGTACTTC. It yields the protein CASSPTDRGTYEQYF.

CDR3 sequence (DNA): TGCAGTGCTAGTATCCTTGGCGGCTACACCTTC. Residues: CSASILGGYTF. J is TRBJ1-2 and V is TRBV20-1; D is undetermined. CDR3 length equals 11 residues. CDR1 and CDR2 from the germline V gene are DFQATT and SNEGSKA (reference sequence). The ends were cut back, 3 bases at V and 8 bases at J, with 10 bases in the middle.

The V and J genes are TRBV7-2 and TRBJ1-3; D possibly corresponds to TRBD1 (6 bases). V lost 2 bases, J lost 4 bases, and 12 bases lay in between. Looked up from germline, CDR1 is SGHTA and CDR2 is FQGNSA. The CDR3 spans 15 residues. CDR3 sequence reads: CASSLSGTSGNTIYF. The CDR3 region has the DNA TGTGCCAGCAGCTTATCTGGGACAAGCGGAAACACCATATATTTT.

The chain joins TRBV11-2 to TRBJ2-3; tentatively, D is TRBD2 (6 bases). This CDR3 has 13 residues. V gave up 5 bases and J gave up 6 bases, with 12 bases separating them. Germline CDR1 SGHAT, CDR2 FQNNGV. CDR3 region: CASSRSAGDTQYF. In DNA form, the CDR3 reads TGTGCCAGCAGCCGGTCTGCGGGGGATACGCAGTATTTT.

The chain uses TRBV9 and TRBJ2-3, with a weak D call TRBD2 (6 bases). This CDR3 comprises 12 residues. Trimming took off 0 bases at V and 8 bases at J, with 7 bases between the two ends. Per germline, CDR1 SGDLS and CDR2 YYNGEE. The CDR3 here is CASSVAEGTQYF. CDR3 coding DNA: TGTGCCAGCAGCGTAGCGGAGGGTACGCAGTATTTT.

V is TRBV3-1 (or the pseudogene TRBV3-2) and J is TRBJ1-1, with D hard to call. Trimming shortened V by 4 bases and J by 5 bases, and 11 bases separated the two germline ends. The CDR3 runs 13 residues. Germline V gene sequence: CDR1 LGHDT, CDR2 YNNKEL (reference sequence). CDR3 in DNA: TGTGCCAGCAGCCCCGCCTTGGAGACTGAAGCTTTCTTT. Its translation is CASSPALETEAFF.

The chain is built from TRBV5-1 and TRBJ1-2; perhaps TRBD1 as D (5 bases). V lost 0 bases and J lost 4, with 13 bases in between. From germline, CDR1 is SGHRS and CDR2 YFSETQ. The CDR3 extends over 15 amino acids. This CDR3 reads CASSLESRALYGYTF. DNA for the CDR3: TGCGCCAGCAGCTTGGAGTCCAGGGCTCTCTATGGCTACACCTTC.

The CDR3 region has the DNA TGTGCCAGCAGCCAAGGGACAGGGGCTCGGGATGGCTACACCTTC. Residues: CASSQGTGARDGYTF. This rearrangement joins TRBV4-2 to TRBJ1-2, with 9 nucleotides matching TRBD1. V dropped 1 base and J dropped 6; count of bases not matched to a gene: 6. This CDR3 region has 15 residues. CDR1 and CDR2 from the germline V gene are LGHNA and YNFKEQ.

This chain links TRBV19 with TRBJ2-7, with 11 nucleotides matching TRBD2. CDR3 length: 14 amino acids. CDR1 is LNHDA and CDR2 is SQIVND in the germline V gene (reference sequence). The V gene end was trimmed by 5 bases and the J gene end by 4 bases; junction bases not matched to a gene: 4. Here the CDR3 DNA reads TGTGCCAGTAGTTCGGGACTAGCGGTATACGAGCAGTACTTC. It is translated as CASSSGLAVYEQYF.

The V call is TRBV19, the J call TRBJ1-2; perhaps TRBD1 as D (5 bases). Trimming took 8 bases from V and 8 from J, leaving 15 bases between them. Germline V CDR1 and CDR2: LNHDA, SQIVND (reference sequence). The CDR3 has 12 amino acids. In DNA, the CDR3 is TGTGCCAGTTTATCTCGGGGGGAAGGCTACACCTTC. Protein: CASLSRGEGYTF. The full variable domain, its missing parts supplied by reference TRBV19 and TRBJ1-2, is DGGITQSPKYLFRKEGQNVTLSCEQNLNHDAMYWYRQDPGQGLRLIYYSQIVNDFQKGDIAEGYSVSREKKESFPLTVTSAQKNPTAFYLCASLSRGEGYTFGSGTRLTVV.

The CDR3 sequence: CASSLVTRADQPQHF. The CDR3 region has the DNA TGTGCCAGCAGCTTAGTCACCAGGGCCGATCAGCCCCAGCATTTT. This chain connects TRBV7-2 to TRBJ1-5, with a weak D call TRBD1 (5 bases). The germline V and J ends were trimmed by 1 base and 5 bases, with 12 bases remaining between them. This CDR3 has 15 amino acids. Germline V gene data show CDR1 as SGHTA and CDR2 as FQGNSA.

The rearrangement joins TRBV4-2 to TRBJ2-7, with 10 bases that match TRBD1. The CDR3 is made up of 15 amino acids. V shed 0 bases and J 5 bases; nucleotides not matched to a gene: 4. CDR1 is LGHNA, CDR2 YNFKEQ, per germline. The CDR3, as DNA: TGTGCCAGCAGCCAAGATGGACAGGGGGGGGACGAGCAGTACTTC. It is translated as CASSQDGQGGDEQYF.

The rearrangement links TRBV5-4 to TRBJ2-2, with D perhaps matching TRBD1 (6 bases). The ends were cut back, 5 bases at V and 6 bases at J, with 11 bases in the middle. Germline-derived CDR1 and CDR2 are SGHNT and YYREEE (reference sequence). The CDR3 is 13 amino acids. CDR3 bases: TGTGCCAGCAGTCAGGGGCGGGCCGGGGAGCTGTTTTTT. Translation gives CASSQGRAGELFF.

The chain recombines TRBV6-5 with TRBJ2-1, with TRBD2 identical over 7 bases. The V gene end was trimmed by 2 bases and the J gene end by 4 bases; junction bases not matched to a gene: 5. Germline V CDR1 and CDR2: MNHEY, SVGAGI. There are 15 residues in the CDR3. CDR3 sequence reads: CASSYRTGGYNEQFF. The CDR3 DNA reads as TGTGCCAGCAGTTACCGGACGGGGGGTTACAATGAGCAGTTCTTC.